One and the same sample provided the 4 T cell receptor beta chains below, sequenced in a study of blood T cell repertoires in COVID-19. Method: immunoSEQ multiplex PCR; TCRdb's copy keeps in-frame clones and lacks some. The sample contains 400,000 to 450,000 clones, around 90% of which appear only once. The specimen sequenced was peripheral blood. All receptors come from a man between 18 and 35 years old with COVID-19, enrolled during active disease.

V usage is TRBV2 and J usage is TRBJ1-5; D remains ambiguous. The CDR3 contains 14 residues. V lost 5 bases, J lost 4 bases, and 12 bases lay in between. CDR1 SNHLY and CDR2 FYNNEI come from the germline V gene. The CDR3 DNA reads TGTGCCAGCAGTATCACATTAGCGAATCAGCCCCAGCATTTT. Translating gives CASSITLANQPQHF. Using reference TRBV2 and TRBJ1-5 for the parts outside the CDR3, the full variable domain is EPEVTQTPSHQVTQMGQEVILRCVPISNHLYFYWYRQILGQKVEFLVSFYNNEISEKSEIFDDQFSVERPDGSNFTLKIRSTKLEDSAMYFCASSITLANQPQHFGDGTRLSIL.

The chain has TRBV9 and TRBJ2-3, with TRBD2 identical over 10 bases. Per the germline V gene, CDR1 is SGDLS and CDR2 is YYNGEE. Trimming took 3 bases from V and 4 from J; bases not matched to a gene: 8. There are 16 residues in the CDR3. In DNA, the CDR3 is TGTGCCAGCAGCGCGGCTAGCGGGAGAGTGGCAGATACGCAGTATTTT. It encodes CASSAASGRVADTQYF.

This rearrangement joins TRBV5-4 to TRBJ2-2, with D possibly matching TRBD1 (6 bases). Per the germline V gene, CDR1 is SGHNT and CDR2 is YYREEE (reference sequence). The CDR3 contains 15 residues. The V end was cut by 2 bases, the J end by 9 bases, with 17 bases between. In DNA, the CDR3 is TGTGCCAGCAGCTTTGGACAGCTGACTGAGCGGGAGCTGTTTTTT. Amino acid sequence: CASSFGQLTERELFF.

This chain links TRBV7-2 with TRBJ2-5; 8 bases are a match to TRBD1. V shed 0 bases, J shed 3 bases, and the junction held 3 bases outside the gene matches. The CDR3 runs to 15 residues. Germline CDR1 reads SGHTA; CDR2 reads FQGNSA. Written as DNA, the CDR3 is TGTGCCAGCAGCTTAGCCGGGACAGGAAAAGAGACCCAGTACTTC. It translates to CASSLAGTGKETQYF.